This is a list of T cell receptor beta chains from one sample in a study of shared clonotypes between healthy human individuals. Profiled with immunoSEQ multiplex PCR; TCRdb holds only in-frame clones, not every one. The profile shows about 2.3 million clones, about 90% of them singletons. The sample consisted of naive CD4+ T cells from PBMCs. These receptors were collected from a young man in good health. Some clones in this sample may be carry-over from other donors' samples. Both conserved end residues are part of each CDR3. The order of the fields is D gene, clone size, J gene, V gene, CDR3 protein, CDR3 DNA. The D gene is left open where the match is weak. Size is stated for part of the rows, as once, few or many counts, or as a class when the clone is expanded.

>TRBD2|NA|TRBJ2-1|TRBV7-2
CASSSAPPPSGRTGEQFF
TGTGCCAGCAGCTCGGCGCCACCCCCCAGCGGGAGGACGGGTGAGCAGTTCTTC
>TRBD1|NA|TRBJ2-2|TRBV19
CASSFSYGTGNTGELFF
TGTGCCAGTAGTTTTTCTTACGGGACAGGGAACACCGGGGAGCTGTTTTTT
>NA|NA|TRBJ2-7|TRBV7-9
CASSLSDIRPRVDYEQYF
TGTGCCAGCAGCTTATCCGACATACGCCCCCGAGTTGACTACGAGCAGTACTTC
>TRBD1|NA|TRBJ2-7|TRBV29-1
CSVATGGYEQYF
TGCAGCGTTGCCACAGGGGGCTACGAGCAGTACTTC
>TRBD1|NA|TRBJ1-1|TRBV4-3
CASSSRVRGLRVTEAFF
TGCGCCAGCAGCTCTCGGGTCAGGGGGCTACGGGTGACTGAAGCTTTCTTT
>TRBD1|NA|TRBJ2-4|TRBV7-2
CASSRSRTGPKGNIQYF
TGTGCCAGCAGCCGTTCCCGGACAGGACCTAAGGGGAACATTCAGTACTTC
>TRBD1|NA|TRBJ2-7|TRBV2
CASGKDRASYEQYF
TGTGCCAGCGGGAAAGACAGGGCCTCCTACGAGCAGTACTTC
>NA|few|TRBJ2-3|TRBV2
CASSDRADTQYF
TGTGCCAGCAGTGATCGGGCAGATACGCAGTATTTT
>NA|NA|TRBJ1-2|TRBV7-9
CASSFLLVDQGYTF
TGTGCCAGCAGCTTTTTGCTGGTGGATCAAGGCTACACCTTC
>TRBD1|NA|TRBJ1-1|TRBV7-9
CASSSAPSVEGAIAEAFF
TGTGCCAGCAGCTCAGCCCCTTCCGTAGAGGGGGCGATCGCTGAAGCTTTCTTT
>NA|once|TRBJ1-2|TRBV28
CATINSLFYGYTF
TGTGCCACTATTAACAGCCTCTTCTATGGCTACACCTTC
>NA|NA|TRBJ1-3|TRBV19
CASVSGRGAGNTIYF
TGTGCCAGTGTTTCAGGGAGAGGAGCTGGAAACACCATATATTTT
>NA|NA|TRBJ2-2|TRBV9
CASSPTLVGGELFF
TGTGCCAGCAGCCCGACGCTCGTTGGCGGGGAGCTGTTTTTT
>NA|NA|TRBJ2-1|TRBV7-6
CASSPMGRDNEQFF
TGTGCCAGCAGCCCGATGGGCAGGGACAATGAGCAGTTCTTC
>TRBD1|NA|TRBJ2-7|TRBV10-2
CASSALSGTGNNEQYF
TGCGCCAGCAGTGCCTTATCCGGGACAGGGAATAACGAGCAGTACTTC
>TRBD2|NA|TRBJ2-1|TRBV11-3
CASSPLAGSYNEQFF
TGTGCCAGCAGCCCTCTAGCGGGAAGCTACAATGAGCAGTTCTTC
>NA|NA|TRBJ1-2|TRBV7-2
CASSASWSQAVYGYTF
TGTGCCAGCAGCGCCTCCTGGAGTCAAGCAGTCTATGGCTACACCTTC
>TRBD2|NA|TRBJ2-1|TRBV5-4
CASRETSGVENEQFF
TGTGCCAGCAGGGAGACTAGCGGGGTTGAGAATGAGCAGTTCTTC
>NA|NA|TRBJ1-4|TRBV18
CASSPSGEGKLFF
TGTGCCAGCTCACCGTCCGGTGAGGGAAAACTGTTTTTT
>NA|NA|TRBJ2-6|TRBV18
CASSPRGSGANVLTF
TGTGCCAGCTCACCACGGGGGTCTGGGGCCAACGTCCTGACTTTC
>NA|NA|TRBJ2-4|TRBV10-1
CASSELDNLIIAKNIQYF
TGCGCCAGCAGTGAGTTAGATAATTTAATCATAGCCAAAAACATTCAGTACTTC
>NA|NA|TRBJ1-5|TRBV6-6
CASSYKGNQPQHF
TGTGCCAGCAGTTATAAAGGCAATCAGCCCCAGCATTTT
>NA|NA|TRBJ1-2|TRBV5-7
CASSLKVHYGYTF
TGTGCCAGCAGCTTGAAGGTCCACTATGGCTACACCTTC
>NA|few|TRBJ1-2|TRBV14
CASSQRRDYGYTF
TGTGCCAGCAGCCAACGGAGGGACTATGGCTACACCTTC
>NA|once|TRBJ1-5|TRBV15
CATSPQRNQPQHF
TGTGCCACCAGCCCGCAGCGCAATCAGCCCCAGCATTTT
>NA|NA|TRBJ2-4|TRBV23-1
CASSQGLAKNIQYF
TGCGCCAGCAGTCAGGGGTTAGCCAAAAACATTCAGTACTTC
>NA|NA|TRBJ2-7|TRBV6-6
CASSPRDRLAYEQYF
TGTGCCAGCAGTCCTCGAGACAGGCTGGCCTACGAGCAGTACTTC
>NA|NA|TRBJ1-1|TRBV4-3
CASSQLQGRATEAFF
TGCGCCAGCAGCCAGCTACAGGGTCGGGCCACTGAAGCTTTCTTT
>NA|NA|TRBJ1-1|TRBV27
CASSLQREAVDTEAFF
TGTGCCAGCAGTCTACAGCGGGAGGCAGTTGATACTGAAGCTTTCTTT
>NA|NA|TRBJ2-7|TRBV7-9
CASSLARAGEQYF
TGTGCCAGCAGCTTAGCGCGGGCGGGCGAGCAGTACTTC
>TRBD1|few|TRBJ1-1|TRBV5-1
CASSLDRGTEAFF
TGCGCCAGCAGCCTTGACAGGGGCACTGAAGCTTTCTTT
>NA|NA|TRBJ2-1|TRBV9
CASSVGVQGPRDPEQFF
TGTGCCAGCAGCGTAGGAGTACAGGGACCTAGGGACCCTGAGCAGTTCTTC
>TRBD2|NA|TRBJ2-2|TRBV4-1
CASSQTSGRPLSGELFF
TGCGCCAGCAGCCAAACGAGCGGGAGACCCCTCTCCGGGGAGCTGTTTTTT
>NA|NA|TRBJ1-4|TRBV29-1
CSVLGLGKLFF
TGCAGCGTTTTAGGGCTCGGAAAACTGTTTTTT
>NA|NA|TRBJ1-1|TRBV5-4
CASSLAWGAAEAFF
TGTGCCAGCAGCTTGGCCTGGGGGGCTGCGGAAGCTTTCTTT
>TRBD2|NA|TRBJ2-4|TRBV19
CASSIPNLAGEWNIQYF
TGTGCCAGTAGTATTCCCAACCTAGCGGGAGAGTGGAACATTCAGTACTTC
>NA|NA|TRBJ1-2|TRBV20-1
CSVPLWDTEHF
TGCAGTGTCCCCCTCTGGGACACCGAACACTTC
>NA|NA|TRBJ2-7|TRBV2
CASSEVAADYYEQYF
TGTGCCAGCAGTGAGGTAGCAGCGGATTACTACGAGCAGTACTTC
>TRBD1|NA|TRBJ1-1|TRBV28
CASSLPGTGHVGEAFF
TGTGCCAGCAGCCTCCCCGGGACAGGACATGTAGGGGAAGCTTTCTTT
>NA|NA|TRBJ2-6|TRBV7-3
CASSPSYGQTSGANVLTF
TGTGCCAGCAGCCCCTCATACGGGCAGACCTCTGGGGCCAACGTCCTGACTTTC
>NA|NA|TRBJ2-7|TRBV30
CAWSEGVGIYEQYF
TGTGCCTGGAGTGAGGGAGTCGGGATTTACGAGCAGTACTTC
>NA|once|TRBJ2-5|TRBV30
CAWSPQGTETQYF
TGTGCCTGGAGTCCTCAGGGCACAGAGACCCAGTACTTC
>NA|once|TRBJ1-6|TRBV30
CAGSPTNFLGSPLHF
TGTGCCGGCTCCCCTACTAACTTCTTAGGTTCACCCCTCCACTTT
>NA|NA|TRBJ2-3|TRBV18
CASSPERTDTQYF
TGTGCCAGCTCACCGGAGCGCACAGATACGCAGTATTTT
>TRBD2|NA|TRBJ2-1|TRBV2
CASSEELAGDNEQFF
TGTGCCAGCAGTGAAGAATTAGCGGGAGACAATGAGCAGTTCTTC
>NA|NA|TRBJ1-6|TRBV4-1
CASSQDFGVSYNSPLHF
TGCGCCAGCAGCCAAGATTTTGGGGTCTCCTATAATTCACCCCTCCACTTT
>NA|NA|TRBJ1-2|TRBV6-5
CASSSGYYGYTF
TGTGCCAGCAGTTCAGGGTACTATGGCTACACCTTC
>TRBD2|few|TRBJ2-7|TRBV7-2
CASSIGLAGTYEQYF
TGTGCCAGCAGCATCGGACTAGCGGGAACCTACGAGCAGTACTTC
>NA|NA|TRBJ2-3|TRBV27
CASSLQRAGADTQYF
TGTGCCAGCAGTTTACAGCGGGCAGGCGCAGATACGCAGTATTTT
>NA|NA|TRBJ1-1|TRBV5-6
CASSRPSTEAFF
TGTGCCAGCAGCCGTCCCAGCACTGAAGCTTTCTTT
>NA|NA|TRBJ2-3|TRBV5-6
CASGGLYAADTQYF
TGTGCCAGCGGGGGACTCTATGCGGCAGATACGCAGTATTTT
>TRBD1|NA|TRBJ2-7|TRBV30
CAWSPDRNYEQYF
TGTGCCTGGAGTCCGGACAGGAACTACGAGCAGTACTTC
>NA|NA|TRBJ2-5|TRBV7-6
CASSLGGPAVQYF
TGTGCCAGCAGCTTAGGGGGCCCAGCGGTCCAGTACTTC
>NA|NA|TRBJ2-6|TRBV5-1
CASSTTASGANVLTF
TGCGCCAGCAGCACCACAGCGAGCGGGGCCAACGTCCTGACTTTC
>NA|NA|TRBJ1-4|TRBV5-1
CASRVSGIEKLFF
TGCGCCAGCAGGGTGTCGGGGATCGAAAAACTGTTTTTT
>TRBD1|NA|TRBJ2-7|TRBV7-9
CASSWETGEKQYF
TGTGCCAGCAGCTGGGAGACAGGGGAAAAGCAGTACTTC
>TRBD2|NA|TRBJ2-5|TRBV11-1
CASSLELGGRGLTGETQYF
TGTGCCAGCAGCTTAGAACTCGGCGGGAGAGGATTAACGGGCGAGACCCAGTACTTC